This is a list of T cell receptor beta chains from one sample in a study of blood T cells in healthy people across ages. MiXCR, run by TCRdb on the 5' RACE reads, gives a single entry per CDR3 protein. The sample has roughly 1,700,000 distinct CDR3 sequences, 25% to 30% seen once. Sequences were obtained from blood. The receptors were sampled from a woman aged 25-40 years in good health. Both conserved end residues are part of each CDR3. The order of the fields is clone size, D gene, V gene, J gene, CDR3 protein, CDR3 DNA. A D gene is named only where the DNA matches it firmly. Rows may omit the clone size; those that give it use once, few, many or a size class.

clone size: -
D gene: -
V gene: TRBV7-9
J gene: TRBJ2-1
CDR3 protein: CASSPRIPVLYNEQFF
CDR3 DNA: TGTGCCAGCAGCCCTAGGATCCCCGTACTATACAATGAGCAGTTCTTC

clone size: few
D gene: TRBD1
V gene: TRBV7-9
J gene: TRBJ2-1
CDR3 protein: CASSPRQGRDYNEQFF
CDR3 DNA: TGTGCCAGCAGCCCCCGACAGGGTAGGGACTACAATGAGCAGTTCTTC

clone size: many
D gene: -
V gene: TRBV12-5
J gene: TRBJ2-7
CDR3 protein: CASGLALSGEQYF
CDR3 DNA: TGTGCTAGTGGTTTGGCTCTTAGTGGCGAGCAGTACTTC

clone size: few
D gene: TRBD2
V gene: TRBV4-3
J gene: TRBJ2-7
CDR3 protein: CASSQESGTSGRWGNSYEQYF
CDR3 DNA: TGCGCCAGCAGCCAAGAATCCGGGACTAGCGGGAGATGGGGGAACTCCTACGAGCAGTACTTC

clone size: few
D gene: -
V gene: TRBV4-1
J gene: TRBJ2-7
CDR3 protein: CASSQDLLGDSYEQYF
CDR3 DNA: TGCGCCAGCAGCCAAGATCTTTTAGGGGACTCCTACGAGCAGTACTTC

clone size: -
D gene: -
V gene: TRBV6-1
J gene: TRBJ2-4
CDR3 protein: CASSFNRGSGKNIQYF
CDR3 DNA: TGTGCCAGCAGTTTTAACAGGGGTAGCGGCAAAAACATTCAGTACTTC

clone size: few
D gene: -
V gene: TRBV5-5
J gene: TRBJ1-2
CDR3 protein: CASSPRPQGGYTF
CDR3 DNA: TGTGCCAGCAGCCCAAGACCACAGGGTGGCTACACCTTC

clone size: -
D gene: -
V gene: TRBV6-2/TRBV6-3
J gene: TRBJ1-5
CDR3 protein: CASSYDGPNQPQHF
CDR3 DNA: TGTGCCAGCAGTTACGACGGCCCTAATCAGCCCCAGCATTTT

clone size: few
D gene: TRBD2
V gene: TRBV12-3/TRBV12-4
J gene: TRBJ2-1
CDR3 protein: CASSRPSGGAGEQFF
CDR3 DNA: TGTGCCAGCAGCCGCCCTAGCGGGGGGGCGGGTGAGCAGTTCTTC

clone size: -
D gene: -
V gene: TRBV20-1
J gene: TRBJ2-5
CDR3 protein: CSADMTGETQYF
CDR3 DNA: TGCAGTGCTGACATGACTGGAGAGACCCAGTACTTC

clone size: many
D gene: -
V gene: TRBV5-6
J gene: TRBJ2-7
CDR3 protein: CASSFWATFYEQYF
CDR3 DNA: TGTGCCAGCAGCTTTTGGGCGACATTCTACGAGCAGTACTTC

clone size: many
D gene: TRBD1
V gene: TRBV7-6
J gene: TRBJ2-3
CDR3 protein: CASSLAQGTGGHTQYF
CDR3 DNA: TGTGCCAGCAGCTTAGCGCAAGGGACAGGGGGACATACGCAGTATTTT

clone size: few
D gene: -
V gene: TRBV14
J gene: TRBJ2-6
CDR3 protein: CASSQDGTSGANVLTF
CDR3 DNA: TGTGCCAGCAGCCAAGACGGAACCTCTGGGGCCAACGTCCTGACTTTC

clone size: many
D gene: -
V gene: TRBV20-1
J gene: TRBJ2-7
CDR3 protein: CSAPPYEQYF
CDR3 DNA: TGCAGTGCTCCTCCGTACGAGCAGTACTTC

clone size: many
D gene: -
V gene: TRBV20-1
J gene: TRBJ1-5
CDR3 protein: CSAALRGQPQHF
CDR3 DNA: TGCAGTGCTGCCCTCAGGGGTCAGCCCCAGCATTTT

clone size: -
D gene: -
V gene: TRBV10-3
J gene: TRBJ1-1
CDR3 protein: CAISESVSGAFF
CDR3 DNA: TGTGCCATCAGTGAGTCGGTCTCAGGGGCTTTCTTT

clone size: few
D gene: TRBD1
V gene: TRBV6-2/TRBV6-3
J gene: TRBJ1-4
CDR3 protein: CASSRGTGANEKLFF
CDR3 DNA: TGTGCCAGCAGCCGTGGGACAGGGGCGAATGAAAAACTGTTTTTT

clone size: -
D gene: TRBD1
V gene: TRBV6-2/TRBV6-3
J gene: TRBJ1-5
CDR3 protein: CASSWGQGQPQHF
CDR3 DNA: TGTGCCAGCAGTTGGGGACAGGGTCAGCCCCAGCATTTT

clone size: once
D gene: -
V gene: TRBV4-1
J gene: TRBJ1-3
CDR3 protein: CASSQVGGSGNTIYF
CDR3 DNA: TGCGCCAGCAGCCAAGTGGGCGGCTCTGGAAACACCATATATTTT

clone size: -
D gene: TRBD1
V gene: TRBV12-3/TRBV12-4
J gene: TRBJ1-2
CDR3 protein: CASTLGGTGGFYYGYTF
CDR3 DNA: TGTGCCAGCACCCTTGGGGGGACAGGGGGATTTTACTATGGCTACACCTTC

clone size: -
D gene: TRBD2
V gene: TRBV7-2
J gene: TRBJ2-4
CDR3 protein: CASSLELAGVSKYF
CDR3 DNA: TGTGCCAGCAGCTTGGAGCTAGCGGGAGTGTCTAAGTACTTC

clone size: few
D gene: TRBD2
V gene: TRBV12-3/TRBV12-4
J gene: TRBJ2-1
CDR3 protein: CASSPLGGGASHEQFF
CDR3 DNA: TGTGCCAGCAGTCCGCTTGGCGGGGGGGCATCTCATGAGCAGTTCTTC

clone size: -
D gene: -
V gene: TRBV5-1
J gene: TRBJ2-2
CDR3 protein: CASYDGAGELFF
CDR3 DNA: TGCGCCAGCTACGACGGGGCCGGGGAGCTGTTTTTT

clone size: -
D gene: -
V gene: TRBV3-1
J gene: TRBJ1-3
CDR3 protein: CASSQGEGRRTGNTIYF
CDR3 DNA: TGTGCCAGCAGCCAAGGTGAAGGGAGGCGAACTGGAAACACCATATATTTT

clone size: few
D gene: TRBD2
V gene: TRBV11-2
J gene: TRBJ2-1
CDR3 protein: CASSLSGSGSYNEQFF
CDR3 DNA: TGTGCCAGCAGCTTAAGCGGGAGTGGGTCCTACAATGAGCAGTTCTTC

clone size: few
D gene: TRBD1
V gene: TRBV3-1
J gene: TRBJ2-3
CDR3 protein: CASSRVQGGRTDTQYF
CDR3 DNA: TGTGCCAGCAGCCGTGTACAGGGGGGACGGACAGATACGCAGTATTTT

clone size: -
D gene: -
V gene: TRBV5-1
J gene: TRBJ1-2
CDR3 protein: CASTQDMGYGYTF
CDR3 DNA: TGCGCCAGCACCCAAGACATGGGCTATGGCTACACCTTC

clone size: -
D gene: -
V gene: TRBV3-1
J gene: TRBJ2-7
CDR3 protein: CASILGTGGYEQYF
CDR3 DNA: TGTGCCAGCATCCTTGGGACTGGAGGATACGAGCAGTACTTC

clone size: -
D gene: TRBD1
V gene: TRBV11-2
J gene: TRBJ2-5
CDR3 protein: CASTSGAGGDETQYF
CDR3 DNA: TGTGCCAGCACCTCAGGGGCAGGGGGTGATGAGACCCAGTACTTC

clone size: -
D gene: -
V gene: TRBV11-2
J gene: TRBJ2-7
CDR3 protein: CASSLLGGGGQYEQYF
CDR3 DNA: TGTGCCAGCAGCTTACTCGGAGGAGGAGGACAATACGAGCAGTACTTC

clone size: -
D gene: TRBD2
V gene: TRBV10-2
J gene: TRBJ2-2
CDR3 protein: CASIKRVAGFNTGELLF
CDR3 DNA: TGCGCCAGCATCAAAAGGGTAGCGGGATTCAACACCGGGGAGCTGTTGTTT

clone size: -
D gene: -
V gene: TRBV7-2
J gene: TRBJ2-3
CDR3 protein: CASSFIITDTQYF
CDR3 DNA: TGTGCCAGCAGCTTCATAATAACAGATACGCAGTATTTT

clone size: few
D gene: -
V gene: TRBV29-1
J gene: TRBJ1-1
CDR3 protein: CSVKLQGIEAEAFF
CDR3 DNA: TGCAGCGTGAAACTTCAGGGGATCGAGGCGGAAGCTTTCTTT

clone size: -
D gene: -
V gene: TRBV29-1
J gene: TRBJ2-5
CDR3 protein: CSVWVPYGQYF
CDR3 DNA: TGCAGCGTTTGGGTCCCCTACGGGCAGTACTTC

clone size: few
D gene: TRBD1
V gene: TRBV6-6
J gene: TRBJ2-1
CDR3 protein: CATRDRVIGEQFF
CDR3 DNA: TGTGCCACGAGGGACAGGGTTATTGGTGAGCAGTTCTTC

clone size: -
D gene: -
V gene: TRBV6-1
J gene: TRBJ2-1
CDR3 protein: CASSIPGRGSSSYNEQFF
CDR3 DNA: TGTGCCAGCAGTATTCCGGGACGGGGATCGAGCTCCTACAATGAGCAGTTCTTC

clone size: -
D gene: -
V gene: TRBV6-6
J gene: TRBJ2-5
CDR3 protein: CASGYSAREWETQYF
CDR3 DNA: TGTGCCAGCGGTTACTCCGCTAGGGAGTGGGAGACCCAGTACTTC

clone size: -
D gene: -
V gene: TRBV11-2
J gene: TRBJ2-7
CDR3 protein: CASSGLAGGYNEQYF
CDR3 DNA: TGTGCCAGCAGCGGATTGGCCGGGGGTTACAATGAGCAGTACTTC

clone size: -
D gene: TRBD2
V gene: TRBV20-1
J gene: TRBJ2-1
CDR3 protein: CSASRPSGGANEQFF
CDR3 DNA: TGCAGTGCTAGTCGCCCTAGCGGGGGGGCCAATGAGCAGTTCTTC

clone size: few
D gene: -
V gene: TRBV12-3/TRBV12-4
J gene: TRBJ1-2
CDR3 protein: CASIMTGINYGYTF
CDR3 DNA: TGTGCCAGCATTATGACCGGAATTAACTATGGCTACACCTTC

clone size: -
D gene: -
V gene: TRBV4-3
J gene: TRBJ2-1
CDR3 protein: CASSPTGLIDNEQFF
CDR3 DNA: TGCGCCAGCAGCCCCACGGGACTTATCGACAATGAGCAGTTCTTC

clone size: -
D gene: -
V gene: TRBV5-1
J gene: TRBJ2-1
CDR3 protein: CASSPPGINNEQFF
CDR3 DNA: TGCGCCAGCAGCCCCCCGGGGATCAACAATGAGCAGTTCTTC

clone size: few
D gene: TRBD2
V gene: TRBV27
J gene: TRBJ2-1
CDR3 protein: CASSVSGLNEQFF
CDR3 DNA: TGTGCCAGCAGTGTTAGCGGGCTCAATGAGCAGTTCTTC

clone size: -
D gene: TRBD2
V gene: TRBV12-3/TRBV12-4
J gene: TRBJ2-5
CDR3 protein: CASSSVGGGATQYF
CDR3 DNA: TGTGCCAGCAGCTCGGTCGGGGGAGGGGCGACCCAGTACTTC

clone size: -
D gene: -
V gene: TRBV2
J gene: TRBJ2-7
CDR3 protein: CAGSAGARYEQYF
CDR3 DNA: TGTGCCGGCAGTGCCGGGGCCCGCTACGAGCAGTACTTC

clone size: few
D gene: -
V gene: TRBV20-1
J gene: TRBJ2-1
CDR3 protein: CSARDMVGKDEQFF
CDR3 DNA: TGCAGTGCTAGAGATATGGTAGGCAAAGATGAGCAGTTCTTC

clone size: few
D gene: -
V gene: TRBV12-3/TRBV12-4
J gene: TRBJ1-2
CDR3 protein: CASSFGGRYGYTF
CDR3 DNA: TGTGCCAGCAGTTTCGGGGGGCGGTATGGCTACACCTTC

clone size: -
D gene: TRBD2
V gene: TRBV7-2
J gene: TRBJ2-3
CDR3 protein: CASSPPTSANTDTQYF
CDR3 DNA: TGTGCCAGCAGCCCACCGACTAGCGCCAACACAGATACGCAGTATTTT

clone size: -
D gene: -
V gene: TRBV4-2
J gene: TRBJ1-1
CDR3 protein: CASSQEGFTGSAEAFF
CDR3 DNA: TGTGCCAGCAGCCAAGAAGGTTTTACGGGGTCCGCTGAAGCTTTCTTT

clone size: many
D gene: TRBD1
V gene: TRBV29-1
J gene: TRBJ1-1
CDR3 protein: CSVSGGSTEAFF
CDR3 DNA: TGCAGCGTTTCAGGGGGGAGCACTGAAGCTTTCTTT

clone size: -
D gene: TRBD2
V gene: TRBV7-2
J gene: TRBJ2-3
CDR3 protein: CAGGGLAGITDTQYF
CDR3 DNA: TGTGCCGGAGGGGGACTAGCGGGAATCACAGATACGCAGTATTTT

clone size: -
D gene: TRBD2
V gene: TRBV14
J gene: TRBJ2-1
CDR3 protein: CASSQDWRTSHYNEQFF
CDR3 DNA: TGTGCCAGCAGCCAAGATTGGAGGACTAGCCACTACAATGAGCAGTTCTTC

clone size: -
D gene: -
V gene: TRBV6-1
J gene: TRBJ2-2
CDR3 protein: CASTRGPNTGELFF
CDR3 DNA: TGTGCCAGCACTCGGGGGCCCAACACCGGGGAGCTGTTTTTT

clone size: few
D gene: TRBD2
V gene: TRBV2
J gene: TRBJ2-7
CDR3 protein: CASRAGLVYEQYF
CDR3 DNA: TGTGCCAGCAGGGCAGGACTAGTCTACGAGCAGTACTTC

clone size: few
D gene: -
V gene: TRBV10-3
J gene: TRBJ1-5
CDR3 protein: CAISGGGQGNRRTQHF
CDR3 DNA: TGTGCCATCAGTGGGGGGGGTCAAGGGAACCGTAGGACCCAGCATTTT